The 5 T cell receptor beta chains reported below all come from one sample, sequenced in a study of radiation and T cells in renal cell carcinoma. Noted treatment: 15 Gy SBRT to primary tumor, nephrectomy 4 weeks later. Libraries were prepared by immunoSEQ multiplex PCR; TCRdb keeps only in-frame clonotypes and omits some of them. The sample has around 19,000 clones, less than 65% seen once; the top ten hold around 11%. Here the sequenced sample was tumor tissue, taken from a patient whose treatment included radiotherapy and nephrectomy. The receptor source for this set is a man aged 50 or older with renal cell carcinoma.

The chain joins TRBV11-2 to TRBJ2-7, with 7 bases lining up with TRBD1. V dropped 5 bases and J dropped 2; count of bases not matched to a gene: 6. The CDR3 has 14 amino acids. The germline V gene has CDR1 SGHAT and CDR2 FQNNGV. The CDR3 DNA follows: TGTGCCAGCAGCCAACGACAGGGTCCCTACGAGCAGTACTTC. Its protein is CASSQRQGPYEQYF.

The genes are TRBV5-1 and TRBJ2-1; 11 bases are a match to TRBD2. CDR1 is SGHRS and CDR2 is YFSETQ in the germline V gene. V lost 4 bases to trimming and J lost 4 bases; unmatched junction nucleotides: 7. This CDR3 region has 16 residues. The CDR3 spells CASSPAGTSGYNEQFF. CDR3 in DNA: TGCGCCAGCAGCCCCGCCGGGACTAGCGGTTACAATGAGCAGTTCTTC.

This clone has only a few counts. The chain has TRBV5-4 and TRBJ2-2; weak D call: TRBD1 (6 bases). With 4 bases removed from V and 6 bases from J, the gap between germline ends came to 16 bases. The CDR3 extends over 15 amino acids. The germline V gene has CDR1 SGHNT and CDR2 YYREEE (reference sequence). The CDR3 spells CASSRGGPTPGELFF. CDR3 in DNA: TGTGCCAGCAGCCGAGGGGGACCGACCCCCGGGGAGCTGTTTTTT.

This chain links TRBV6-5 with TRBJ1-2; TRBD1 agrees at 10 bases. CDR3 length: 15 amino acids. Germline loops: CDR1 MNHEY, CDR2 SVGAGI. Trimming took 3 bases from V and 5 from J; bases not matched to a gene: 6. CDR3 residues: CASSYWSDRGYGYTF. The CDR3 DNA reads TGTGCCAGCAGTTATTGGTCGGACAGGGGGTATGGCTACACCTTC.

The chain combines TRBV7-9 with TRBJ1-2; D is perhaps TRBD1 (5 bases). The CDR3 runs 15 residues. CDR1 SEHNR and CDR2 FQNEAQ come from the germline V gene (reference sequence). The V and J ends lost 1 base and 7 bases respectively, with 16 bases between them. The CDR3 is CASSLEDIRRSGYTF. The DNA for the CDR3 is TGTGCCAGCAGCTTAGAGGACATCCGGAGGAGTGGCTACACCTTC.